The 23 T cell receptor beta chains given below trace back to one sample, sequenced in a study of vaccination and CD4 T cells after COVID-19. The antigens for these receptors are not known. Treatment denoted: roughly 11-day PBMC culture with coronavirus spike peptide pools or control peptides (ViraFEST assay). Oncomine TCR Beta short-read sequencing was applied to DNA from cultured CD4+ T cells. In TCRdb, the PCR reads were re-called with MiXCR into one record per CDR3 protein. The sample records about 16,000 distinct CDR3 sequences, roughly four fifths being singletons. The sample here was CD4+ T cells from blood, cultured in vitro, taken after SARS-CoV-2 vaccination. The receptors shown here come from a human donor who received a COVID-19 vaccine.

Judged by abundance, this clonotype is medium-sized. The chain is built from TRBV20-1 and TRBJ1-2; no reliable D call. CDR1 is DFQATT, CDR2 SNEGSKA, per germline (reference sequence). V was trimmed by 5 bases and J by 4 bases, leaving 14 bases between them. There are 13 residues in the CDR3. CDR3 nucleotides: TGCAGTGCTCAAGGGCCGTCTGGCTATGGCTACACCTTC. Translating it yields CSAQGPSGYGYTF.

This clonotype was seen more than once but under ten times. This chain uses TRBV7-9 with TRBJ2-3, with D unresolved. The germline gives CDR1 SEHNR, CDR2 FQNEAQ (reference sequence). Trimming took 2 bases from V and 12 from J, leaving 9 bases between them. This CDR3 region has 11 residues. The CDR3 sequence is CASSLRRKQYF. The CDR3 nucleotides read TGTGCCAGCAGCTTACGGCGAAAACAGTATTTT.

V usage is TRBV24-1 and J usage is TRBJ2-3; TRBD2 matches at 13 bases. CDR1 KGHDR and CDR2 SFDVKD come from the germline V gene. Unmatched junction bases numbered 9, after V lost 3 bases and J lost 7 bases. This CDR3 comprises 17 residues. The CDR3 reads CATSDPSLAGGPYTQYF. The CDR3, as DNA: TGTGCCACCAGTGATCCCTCACTAGCGGGGGGGCCTTATACGCAGTATTTT.

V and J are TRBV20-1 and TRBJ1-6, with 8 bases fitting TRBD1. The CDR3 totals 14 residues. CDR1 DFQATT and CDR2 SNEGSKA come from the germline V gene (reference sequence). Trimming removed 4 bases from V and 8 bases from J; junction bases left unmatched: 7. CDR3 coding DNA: TGCAGTGCTAAAGGACAGGGCAGGGATTCACCCCTCCACTTT. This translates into CSAKGQGRDSPLHF.

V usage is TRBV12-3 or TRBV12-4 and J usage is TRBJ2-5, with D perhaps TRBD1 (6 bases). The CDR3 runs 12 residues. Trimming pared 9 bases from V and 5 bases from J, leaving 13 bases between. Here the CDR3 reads CARNRVGETQYF. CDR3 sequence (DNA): TGTGCCAGAAACAGGGTCGGGGAGACCCAGTACTTC.

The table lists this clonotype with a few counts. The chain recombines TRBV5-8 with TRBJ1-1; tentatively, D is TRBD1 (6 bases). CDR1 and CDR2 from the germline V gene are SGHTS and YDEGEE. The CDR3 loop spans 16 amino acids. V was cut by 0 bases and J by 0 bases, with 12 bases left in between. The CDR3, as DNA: TGTGCCAGCAGCTTGGCGGTTGGGGGCATGAACACTGAAGCTTTCTTT. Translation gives CASSLAVGGMNTEAFF.

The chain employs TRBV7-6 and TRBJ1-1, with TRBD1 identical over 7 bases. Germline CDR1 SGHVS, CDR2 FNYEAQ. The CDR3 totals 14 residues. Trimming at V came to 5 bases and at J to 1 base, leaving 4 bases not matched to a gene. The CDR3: CASSPQGRNTEAFF. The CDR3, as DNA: TGTGCCAGCAGCCCACAGGGGAGGAACACTGAAGCTTTCTTT.

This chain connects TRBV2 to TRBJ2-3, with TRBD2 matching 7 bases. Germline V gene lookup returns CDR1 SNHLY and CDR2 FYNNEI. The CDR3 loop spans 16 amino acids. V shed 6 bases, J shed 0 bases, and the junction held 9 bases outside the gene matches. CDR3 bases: TGTGCCAGCAGATGGTGGGCGGGGGTCAGCACAGATACGCAGTATTTT. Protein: CASRWWAGVSTDTQYF.

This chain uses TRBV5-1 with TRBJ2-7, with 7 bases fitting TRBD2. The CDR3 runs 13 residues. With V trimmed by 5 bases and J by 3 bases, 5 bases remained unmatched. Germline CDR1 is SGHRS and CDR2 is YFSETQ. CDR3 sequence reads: CASRWGGLYEQYF. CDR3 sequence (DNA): TGCGCCAGCAGATGGGGGGGTCTCTACGAGCAGTACTTC.

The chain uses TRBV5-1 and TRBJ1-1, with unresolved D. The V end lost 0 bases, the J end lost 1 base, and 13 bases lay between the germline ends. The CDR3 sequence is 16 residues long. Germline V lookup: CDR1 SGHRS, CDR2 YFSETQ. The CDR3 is CASSLASQWTNTEAFF. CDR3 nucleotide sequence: TGCGCCAGCAGCTTGGCCTCACAGTGGACGAACACTGAAGCTTTCTTT.

CDR3 sequence: CASSTNGDVLGKLFF. In DNA, the CDR3 is TGTGCCAGTAGTACCAACGGCGATGTTTTGGGAAAACTGTTTTTT. The chain carries TRBV19 and TRBJ1-4; D is uncertain. Germline-derived CDR1 and CDR2 are LNHDA and SQIVND (reference sequence). This CDR3 comprises 15 residues. Trimming took 4 bases from V and 10 from J, leaving 19 bases between them.

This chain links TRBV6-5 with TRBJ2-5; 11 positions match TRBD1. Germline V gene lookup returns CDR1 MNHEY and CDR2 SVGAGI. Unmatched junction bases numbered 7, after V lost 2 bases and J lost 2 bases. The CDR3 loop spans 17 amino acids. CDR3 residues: CASSYRTGTGGQETQYF. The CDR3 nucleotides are TGTGCCAGCAGTTACAGAACCGGGACAGGGGGGCAAGAGACCCAGTACTTC.

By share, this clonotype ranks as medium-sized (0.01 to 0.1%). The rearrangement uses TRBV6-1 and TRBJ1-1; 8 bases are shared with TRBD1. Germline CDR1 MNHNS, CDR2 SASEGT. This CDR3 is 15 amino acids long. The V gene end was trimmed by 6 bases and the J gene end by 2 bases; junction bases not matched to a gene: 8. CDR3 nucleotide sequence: TGTGCCAGCAGAATTGGACAGGGCAAAAACACTGAAGCTTTCTTT. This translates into CASRIGQGKNTEAFF.

CDR3 DNA: TGTGCCAGCAGCCCGGACAGGGAGGCCTCCGGTTATGGCTACACCTTC. It encodes CASSPDREASGYGYTF. The chain recombines TRBV4-2 with TRBJ1-2; 8 nucleotides line up with TRBD1. The CDR3 sequence is 16 residues long. After removal of 4 bases from V and 5 bases from J, the junction contained 12 bases not matched to a gene. Per the germline V gene, CDR1 is LGHNA and CDR2 is YNFKEQ.

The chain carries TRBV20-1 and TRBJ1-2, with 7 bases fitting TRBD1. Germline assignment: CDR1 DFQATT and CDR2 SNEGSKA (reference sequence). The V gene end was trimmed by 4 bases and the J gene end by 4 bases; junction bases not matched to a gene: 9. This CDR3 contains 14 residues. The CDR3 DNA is TGCAGTGCTACCGCTACAGGGGATCGCTATGGCTACACCTTC. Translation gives CSATATGDRYGYTF.

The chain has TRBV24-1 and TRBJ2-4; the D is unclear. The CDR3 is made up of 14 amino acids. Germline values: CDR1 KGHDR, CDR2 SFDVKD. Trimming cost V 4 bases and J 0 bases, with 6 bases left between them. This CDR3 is CATSEAGAKNIQYF. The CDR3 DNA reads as TGTGCCACCAGTGAAGCAGGAGCCAAAAACATTCAGTACTTC.

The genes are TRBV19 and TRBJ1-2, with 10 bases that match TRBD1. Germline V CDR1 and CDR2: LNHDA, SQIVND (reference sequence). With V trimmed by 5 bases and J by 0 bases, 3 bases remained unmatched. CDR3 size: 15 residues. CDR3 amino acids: CASSVGTGANYGYTF. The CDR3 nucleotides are TGTGCCAGTAGTGTTGGGACAGGGGCTAACTATGGCTACACCTTC.

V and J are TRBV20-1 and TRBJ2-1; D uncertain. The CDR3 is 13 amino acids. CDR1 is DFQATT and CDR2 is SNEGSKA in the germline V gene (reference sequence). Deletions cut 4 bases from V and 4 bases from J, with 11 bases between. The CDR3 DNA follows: TGCAGTGCTATATCCAGCGCGTACAATGAGCAGTTCTTC. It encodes CSAISSAYNEQFF.

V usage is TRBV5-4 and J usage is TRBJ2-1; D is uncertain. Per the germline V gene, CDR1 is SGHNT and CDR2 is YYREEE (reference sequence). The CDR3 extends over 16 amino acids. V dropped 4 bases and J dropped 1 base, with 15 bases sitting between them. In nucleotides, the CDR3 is TGTGCCAGCAGCCCCGGTGCCCAGCGATCCTACAATGAGCAGTTCTTC. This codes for CASSPGAQRSYNEQFF. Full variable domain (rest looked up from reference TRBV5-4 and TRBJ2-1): ETGVTQSPTHLIKTRGQQVTLRCSSQSGHNTVSWYQQALGQGPQFIFQYYREEENGRGNFPPRFSGLQFPNYSSELNVNALELDDSALYLCASSPGAQRSYNEQFFGPGTRLTVL.

The CDR3 DNA reads TGTGCCAGCAGTTCGTTAAGACAGGGGGTGGGATCGGGCACTGAAGCTTTCTTT. Protein product: CASSSLRQGVGSGTEAFF. The gene calls are TRBV6-5 and TRBJ1-1; 9 nucleotides align to TRBD1. V dropped 4 bases and J dropped 4; count of bases not matched to a gene: 16. The length of the CDR3 is 18 residues. CDR1 is MNHEY, CDR2 SVGAGI, per germline.

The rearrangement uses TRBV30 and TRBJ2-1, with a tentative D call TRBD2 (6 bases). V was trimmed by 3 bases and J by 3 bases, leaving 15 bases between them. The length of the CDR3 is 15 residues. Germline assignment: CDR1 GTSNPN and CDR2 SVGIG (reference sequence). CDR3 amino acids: CAWSGGRGDYNEQFF. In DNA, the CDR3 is TGTGCCTGGAGCGGAGGGCGGGGTGACTACAATGAGCAGTTCTTC.

CDR3 bases: TGTGCCACCAGTGATCTGGCAGATGGCTACACCTTC. The encoded protein is CATSDLADGYTF. This chain connects TRBV24-1 to TRBJ1-2; D is uncertain. This CDR3 has 12 residues. Trimming stripped 3 bases from V and 6 bases from J, with 7 bases between. Germline V lookup: CDR1 KGHDR, CDR2 SFDVKD.

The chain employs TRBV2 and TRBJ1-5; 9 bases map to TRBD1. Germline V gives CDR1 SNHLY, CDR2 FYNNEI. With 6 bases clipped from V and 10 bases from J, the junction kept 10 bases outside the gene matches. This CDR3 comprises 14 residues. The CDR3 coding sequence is TGTGCCAGCAGGGGACAGGGTACAATCACCCCCCAGCATTTT. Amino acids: CASRGQGTITPQHF.